These 8 T cell receptor beta chains share one sample of origin, sequenced in a study of Graves' ophthalmopathy and Graves' hyperthyroidism. Investigators amplified TCR beta CDR3 regions from RNA transcripts. First-round RT-PCR employed HTBI primers, with a second-round multiplex PCR after it. MiXCR was run by TCRdb on the multiplex PCR reads, yielding one entry per CDR3 protein. The data hold 200,000 to 300,000 distinct CDR3 sequences, with approximately 42% observed a single time. Specimen: peripheral blood. Source of these receptors: an adult man with Graves' ophthalmopathy.

The rearrangement joins TRBV29-1 to TRBJ2-2; no firm D call. This CDR3 region has 13 residues. V lost 0 bases and J lost 6, with 8 bases in between. The germline V gene has CDR1 SQVTM and CDR2 ANQGSEA. CDR3 region: CSVEDTQAGELFF. The CDR3 nucleotides read TGCAGCGTTGAAGATACTCAGGCCGGGGAGCTGTTTTTT.

The V and J genes are TRBV2 and TRBJ2-5, with TRBD2 matching 9 bases. From germline, CDR1 is SNHLY and CDR2 FYNNEI. The length of the CDR3 is 15 residues. The V and J ends lost 7 bases and 7 bases, in that order; junction bases with no gene match: 13. The CDR3 reads CASTPAGGPFGTQYF. DNA of the CDR3: TGTGCCAGCACCCCGGCGGGGGGGCCTTTTGGGACCCAGTACTTC.

This chain joins TRBV7-6 and TRBJ1-4; D is possibly TRBD1 (5 bases). The CDR3 spans 12 residues. Germline V gene sequence: CDR1 SGHVS, CDR2 FNYEAQ. V lost 10 bases, J lost 5 bases, and 11 bases lay in between. The CDR3 DNA follows: TGTGCCACGGGACTCGGCAATGAAAAACTGTTTTTT. Translating it yields CATGLGNEKLFF.

This clonotype has a handful of counts. The V call is TRBV19, the J call TRBJ2-2, with 7 bases identical to TRBD2. The V segment lost 5 bases and the J segment 6 bases; nucleotides outside the gene matches: 6. Germline CDR1 is LNHDA and CDR2 is SQIVND (reference sequence). CDR3 length: 14 residues. CDR3: CASSVAGRAGELFF. Written as DNA, the CDR3 is TGTGCCAGTAGTGTCGCAGGGAGGGCCGGGGAGCTGTTTTTT. Filled out from reference TRBV19 and TRBJ2-2, the complete variable domain reads DGGITQSPKYLFRKEGQNVTLSCEQNLNHDAMYWYRQDPGQGLRLIYYSQIVNDFQKGDIAEGYSVSREKKESFPLTVTSAQKNPTAFYLCASSVAGRAGELFFGEGSRLTVL.

This chain links TRBV13 with TRBJ1-2; no reliable D call. This CDR3 is built from 12 residues. In germline, CDR1 is PRHDT, CDR2 FYEKMQ (reference sequence). With 5 bases removed from V and 3 bases from J, the gap between germline ends came to 7 bases. In nucleotides, the CDR3 is TGTGCCAGCAGCGCTAGGGACTATGGCTACACCTTC. This encodes CASSARDYGYTF.

This clonotype was observed a few times. The chain combines TRBV10-3 with TRBJ1-2, with a weak D call TRBD1 (6 bases). The V gene lost 10 bases and the J gene lost 8 bases, with 17 bases spanning the gap. The CDR3 has 12 amino acids. Germline assignment: CDR1 ENHRY and CDR2 SYGVKD. The CDR3: CATREGGTGYTF. Here the CDR3 DNA reads TGTGCCACACGAGAGGGGGGAACCGGCTACACCTTC.

The rearrangement links TRBV10-1 to TRBJ2-7; tentative D call: TRBD2 (6 bases). Germline CDR1 is WNHNN and CDR2 is SYGVQD (reference sequence). The CDR3 runs 15 residues. Trimming removed 0 bases from V and 2 bases from J, with 11 bases in between. The CDR3 coding sequence is TGCGCCAGCAGTGAGTCTGGGGAGGCCCCCTACGAGCAGTACTTC. Translation gives CASSESGEAPYEQYF.

The chain joins TRBV15 to TRBJ1-3, with D tentatively TRBD1 (5 bases). V gave up 7 bases and J gave up 7 bases, with 11 bases separating them. Per the germline V gene, CDR1 is LNHNV and CDR2 is YYDKDF (reference sequence). The CDR3 runs to 12 residues. DNA of the CDR3: TGTGCCACCACCGGCGGGACGAACACCATATATTTT. Residues: CATTGGTNTIYF.